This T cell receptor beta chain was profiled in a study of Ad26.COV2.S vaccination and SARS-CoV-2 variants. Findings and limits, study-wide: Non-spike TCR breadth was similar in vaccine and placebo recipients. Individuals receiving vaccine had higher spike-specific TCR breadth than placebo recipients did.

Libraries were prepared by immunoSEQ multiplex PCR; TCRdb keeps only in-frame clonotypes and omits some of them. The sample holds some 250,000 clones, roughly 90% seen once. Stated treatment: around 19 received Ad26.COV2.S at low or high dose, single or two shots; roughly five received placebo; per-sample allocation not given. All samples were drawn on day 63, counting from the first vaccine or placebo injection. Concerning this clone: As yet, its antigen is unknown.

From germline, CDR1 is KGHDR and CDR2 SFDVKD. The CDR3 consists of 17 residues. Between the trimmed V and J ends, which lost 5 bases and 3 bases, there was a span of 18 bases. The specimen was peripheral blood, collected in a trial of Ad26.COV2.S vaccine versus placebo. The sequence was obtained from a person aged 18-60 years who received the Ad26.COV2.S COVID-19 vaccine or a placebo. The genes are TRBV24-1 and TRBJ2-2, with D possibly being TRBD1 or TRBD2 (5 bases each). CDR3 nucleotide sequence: TGTGCCACCAGTGGTGCAGGGACCACCCGGGACACCGGGGAGCTGTTTTTT. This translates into CATSGAGTTRDTGELFF.